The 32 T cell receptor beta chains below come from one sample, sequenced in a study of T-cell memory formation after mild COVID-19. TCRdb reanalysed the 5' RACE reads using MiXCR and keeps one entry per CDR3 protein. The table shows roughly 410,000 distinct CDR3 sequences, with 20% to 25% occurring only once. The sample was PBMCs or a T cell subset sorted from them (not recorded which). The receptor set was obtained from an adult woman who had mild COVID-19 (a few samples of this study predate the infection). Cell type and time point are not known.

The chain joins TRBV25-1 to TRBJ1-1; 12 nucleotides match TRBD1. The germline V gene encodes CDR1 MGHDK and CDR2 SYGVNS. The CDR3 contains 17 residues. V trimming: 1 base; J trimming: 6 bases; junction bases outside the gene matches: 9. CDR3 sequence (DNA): TGTGCCAGCAGTGAATTGATCCCCGGGACAGGGGGCCCTGAAGCTTTCTTT. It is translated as CASSELIPGTGGPEAFF.

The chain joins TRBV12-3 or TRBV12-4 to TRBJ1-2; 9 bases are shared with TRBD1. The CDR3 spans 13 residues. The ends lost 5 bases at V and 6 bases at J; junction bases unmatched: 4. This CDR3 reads CASSRTGVDGYTF. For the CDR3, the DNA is TGTGCCAGCAGTCGGACAGGGGTCGATGGCTACACCTTC.

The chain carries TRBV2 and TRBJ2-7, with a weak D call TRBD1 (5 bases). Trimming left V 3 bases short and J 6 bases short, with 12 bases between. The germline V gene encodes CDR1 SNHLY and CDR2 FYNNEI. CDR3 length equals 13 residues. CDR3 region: CASSDSGSSEQYF. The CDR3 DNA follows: TGTGCCAGCAGTGATTCAGGGTCGAGCGAGCAGTACTTC.

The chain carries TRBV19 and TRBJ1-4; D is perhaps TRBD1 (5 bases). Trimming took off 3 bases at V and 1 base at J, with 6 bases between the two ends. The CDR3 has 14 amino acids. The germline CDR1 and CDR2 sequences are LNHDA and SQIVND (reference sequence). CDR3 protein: CASSMTETNEKLFF. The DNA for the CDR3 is TGTGCCAGTAGTATGACAGAAACTAATGAAAAACTGTTTTTT.

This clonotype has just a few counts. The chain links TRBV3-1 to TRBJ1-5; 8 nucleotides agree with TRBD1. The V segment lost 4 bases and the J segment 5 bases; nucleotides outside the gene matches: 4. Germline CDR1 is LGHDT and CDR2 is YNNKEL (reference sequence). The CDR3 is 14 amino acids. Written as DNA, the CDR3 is TGTGCCAGCAGCCGACAGGGGTCGGATCAGCCCCAGCATTTT. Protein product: CASSRQGSDQPQHF.

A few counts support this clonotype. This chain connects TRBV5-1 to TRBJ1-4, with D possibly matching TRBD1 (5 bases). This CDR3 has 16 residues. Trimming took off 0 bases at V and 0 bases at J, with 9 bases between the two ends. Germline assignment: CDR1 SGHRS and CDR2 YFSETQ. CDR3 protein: CASSLGRGTTNEKLFF. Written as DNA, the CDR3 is TGCGCCAGCAGCTTGGGGAGGGGAACAACTAATGAAAAACTGTTTTTT.

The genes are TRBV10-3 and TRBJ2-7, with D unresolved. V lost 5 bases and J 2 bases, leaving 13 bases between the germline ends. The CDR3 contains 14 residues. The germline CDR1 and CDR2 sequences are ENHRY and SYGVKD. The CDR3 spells CAISPQKPTYEQYF. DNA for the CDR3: TGTGCCATCAGTCCGCAAAAGCCGACCTACGAGCAGTACTTC.

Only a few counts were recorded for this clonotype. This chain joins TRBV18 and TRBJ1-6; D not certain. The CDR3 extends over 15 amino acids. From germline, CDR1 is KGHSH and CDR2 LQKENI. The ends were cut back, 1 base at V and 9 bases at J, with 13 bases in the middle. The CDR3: CASSPRAASSSPLHF. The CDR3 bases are TGTGCCAGCTCACCACGGGCAGCGAGTAGTTCACCCCTCCACTTT.

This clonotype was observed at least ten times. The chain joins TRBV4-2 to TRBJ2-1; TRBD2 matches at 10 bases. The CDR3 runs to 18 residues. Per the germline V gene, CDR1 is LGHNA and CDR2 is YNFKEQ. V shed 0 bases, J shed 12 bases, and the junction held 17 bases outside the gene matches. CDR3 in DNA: TGTGCCAGCAGCCAAGACAGGGTAGCGGGGGGCCTCGGGGGGTGGCAGTTCTTC. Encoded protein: CASSQDRVAGGLGGWQFF.

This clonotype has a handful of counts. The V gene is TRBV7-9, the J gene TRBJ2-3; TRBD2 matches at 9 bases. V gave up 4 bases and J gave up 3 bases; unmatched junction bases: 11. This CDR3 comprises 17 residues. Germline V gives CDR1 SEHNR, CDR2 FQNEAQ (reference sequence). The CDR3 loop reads CASSSPLAGRATDTQYF. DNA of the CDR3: TGTGCCAGCAGCTCGCCCCTAGCGGGAAGAGCGACAGATACGCAGTATTTT.

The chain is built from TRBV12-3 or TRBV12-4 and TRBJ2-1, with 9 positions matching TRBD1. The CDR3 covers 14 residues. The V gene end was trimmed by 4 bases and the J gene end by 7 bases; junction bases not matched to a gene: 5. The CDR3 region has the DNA TGTGCCAGCAGTTGGGGACAGGGTTGGAATGAGCAGTTCTTC. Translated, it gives CASSWGQGWNEQFF.

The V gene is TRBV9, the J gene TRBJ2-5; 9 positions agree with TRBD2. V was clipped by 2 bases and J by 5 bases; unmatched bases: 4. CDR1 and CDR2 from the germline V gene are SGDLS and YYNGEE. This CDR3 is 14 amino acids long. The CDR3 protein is CASSVSGGRETQYF. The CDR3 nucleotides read TGTGCCAGCAGCGTTAGCGGGGGCAGGGAGACCCAGTACTTC.

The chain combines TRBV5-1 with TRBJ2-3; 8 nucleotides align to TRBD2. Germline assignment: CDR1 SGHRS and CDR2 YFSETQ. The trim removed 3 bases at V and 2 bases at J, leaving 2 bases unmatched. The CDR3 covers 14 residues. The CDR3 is CASSYGGATDTQYF. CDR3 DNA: TGCGCCAGCAGCTACGGGGGGGCCACAGATACGCAGTATTTT.

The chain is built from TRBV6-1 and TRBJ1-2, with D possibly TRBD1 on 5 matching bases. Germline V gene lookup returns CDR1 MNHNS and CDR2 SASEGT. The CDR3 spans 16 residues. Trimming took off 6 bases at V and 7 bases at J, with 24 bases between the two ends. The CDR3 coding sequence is TGTGCCAGCAGCCCCGTTGCCGGGACTCCCCACTCTGGCTACACCTTC. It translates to CASSPVAGTPHSGYTF.

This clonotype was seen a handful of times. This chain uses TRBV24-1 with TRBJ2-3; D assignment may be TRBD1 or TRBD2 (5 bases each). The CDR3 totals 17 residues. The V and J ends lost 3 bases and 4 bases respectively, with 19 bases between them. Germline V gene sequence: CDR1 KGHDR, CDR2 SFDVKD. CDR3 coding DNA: TGTGCCACCAGTGATCCTGGGACGTTTAGGGGCCCAGATACGCAGTATTTT. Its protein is CATSDPGTFRGPDTQYF.

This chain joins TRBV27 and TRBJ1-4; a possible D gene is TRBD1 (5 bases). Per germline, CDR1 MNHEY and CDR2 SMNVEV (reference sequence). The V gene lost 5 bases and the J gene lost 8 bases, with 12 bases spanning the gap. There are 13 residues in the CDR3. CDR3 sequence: CASSNRDAEKLFF. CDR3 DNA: TGTGCCAGCAGTAACCGGGACGCGGAAAAACTGTTTTTT.

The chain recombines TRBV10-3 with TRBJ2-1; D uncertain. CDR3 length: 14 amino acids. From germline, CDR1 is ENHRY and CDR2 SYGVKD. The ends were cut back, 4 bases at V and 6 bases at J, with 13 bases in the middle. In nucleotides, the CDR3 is TGTGCCATCAGTGGAGTGGAGCATCTCAATGAGCAGTTCTTC. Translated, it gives CAISGVEHLNEQFF.

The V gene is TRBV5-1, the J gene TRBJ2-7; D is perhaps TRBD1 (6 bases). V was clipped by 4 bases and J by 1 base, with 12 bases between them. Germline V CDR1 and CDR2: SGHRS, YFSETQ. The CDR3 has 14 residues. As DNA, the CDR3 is TGCGCCAGCAGCCCCCGACAGGTTTCCTACGAGCAGTACTTC. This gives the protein CASSPRQVSYEQYF.

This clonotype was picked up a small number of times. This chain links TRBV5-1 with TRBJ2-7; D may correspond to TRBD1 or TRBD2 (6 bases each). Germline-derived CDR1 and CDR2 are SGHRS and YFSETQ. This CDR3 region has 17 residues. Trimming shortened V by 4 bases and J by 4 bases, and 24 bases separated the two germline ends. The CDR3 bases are TGCGCCAGCAGCGGGGGGCGGGTCGGACCCCCAAAATACGAGCAGTACTTC. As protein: CASSGGRVGPPKYEQYF.

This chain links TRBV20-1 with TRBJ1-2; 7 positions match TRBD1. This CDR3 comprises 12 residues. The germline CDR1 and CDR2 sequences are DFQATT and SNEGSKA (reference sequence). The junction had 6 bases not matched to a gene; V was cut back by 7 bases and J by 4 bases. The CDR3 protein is CSVAGGGYGYTF. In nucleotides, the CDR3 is TGCAGTGTCGCAGGGGGAGGCTATGGCTACACCTTC.

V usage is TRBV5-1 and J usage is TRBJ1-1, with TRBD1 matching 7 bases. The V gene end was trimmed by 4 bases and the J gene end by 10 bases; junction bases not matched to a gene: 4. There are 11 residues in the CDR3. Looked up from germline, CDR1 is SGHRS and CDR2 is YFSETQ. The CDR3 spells CASSTDRVAFF. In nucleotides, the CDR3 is TGCGCCAGCAGCACTGACAGGGTAGCTTTCTTT.

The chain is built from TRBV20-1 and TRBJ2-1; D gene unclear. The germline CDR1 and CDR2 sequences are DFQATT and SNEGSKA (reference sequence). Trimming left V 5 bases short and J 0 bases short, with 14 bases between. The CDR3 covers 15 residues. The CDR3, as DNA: TGCAGTGCTCGCCTACAGCCTAGCTCCTACAATGAGCAGTTCTTC. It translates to CSARLQPSSYNEQFF.

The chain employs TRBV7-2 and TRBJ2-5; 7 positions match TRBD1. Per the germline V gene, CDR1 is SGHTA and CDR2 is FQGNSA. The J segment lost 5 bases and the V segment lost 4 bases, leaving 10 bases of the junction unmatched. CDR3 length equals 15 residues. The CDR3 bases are TGTGCCAGCAGCTCTCAGACAGGGTGGAGGGAGACCCAGTACTTC. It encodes CASSSQTGWRETQYF.

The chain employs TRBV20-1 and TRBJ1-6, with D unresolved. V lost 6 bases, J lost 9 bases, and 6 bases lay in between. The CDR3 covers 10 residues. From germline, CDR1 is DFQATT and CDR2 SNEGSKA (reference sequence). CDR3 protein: CSAVRSPLHF. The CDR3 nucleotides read TGCAGTGCGGTTCGTTCACCCCTCCACTTT.

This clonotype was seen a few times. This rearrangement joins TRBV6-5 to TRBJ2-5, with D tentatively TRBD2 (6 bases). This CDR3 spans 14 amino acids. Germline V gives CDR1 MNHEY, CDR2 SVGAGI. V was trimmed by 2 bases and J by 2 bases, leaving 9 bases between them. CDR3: CASSYGGSQETQYF. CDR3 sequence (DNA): TGTGCCAGCAGTTACGGGGGGTCACAAGAGACCCAGTACTTC.

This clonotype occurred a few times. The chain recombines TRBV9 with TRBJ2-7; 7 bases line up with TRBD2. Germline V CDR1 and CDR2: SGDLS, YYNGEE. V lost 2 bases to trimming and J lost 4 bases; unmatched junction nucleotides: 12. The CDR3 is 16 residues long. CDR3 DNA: TGTGCCAGCAGCGTGTCCTGGGCGGGAGAGGTTTACGAGCAGTACTTC. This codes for CASSVSWAGEVYEQYF.

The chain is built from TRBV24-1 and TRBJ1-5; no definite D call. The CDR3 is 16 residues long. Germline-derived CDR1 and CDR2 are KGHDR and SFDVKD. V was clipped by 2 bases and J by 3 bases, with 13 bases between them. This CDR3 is CATSDSSVFDNQPQHF. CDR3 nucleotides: TGTGCCACCAGTGATTCGTCCGTATTCGACAATCAGCCCCAGCATTTT.

In nucleotides, the CDR3 is TGTGCCAGCTCACCACCGGATCAGGGTTGGCCCAACGTCCTGACTTTC. Protein sequence: CASSPPDQGWPNVLTF. J is TRBJ2-6 and V is TRBV18, with TRBD1 as a possible D gene (5 bases). The CDR3 spans 16 residues. The germline V gene has CDR1 KGHSH and CDR2 LQKENI. Trimming cost V 0 bases and J 8 bases, with 14 bases left between them.

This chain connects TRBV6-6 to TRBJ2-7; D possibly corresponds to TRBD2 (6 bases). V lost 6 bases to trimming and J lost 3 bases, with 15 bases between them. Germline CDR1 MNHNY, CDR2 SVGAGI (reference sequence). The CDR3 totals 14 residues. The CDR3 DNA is TGTGCCAGCAGGGGAGGCGCCAAGGACTACGAGCAGTACTTC. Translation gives CASRGGAKDYEQYF.

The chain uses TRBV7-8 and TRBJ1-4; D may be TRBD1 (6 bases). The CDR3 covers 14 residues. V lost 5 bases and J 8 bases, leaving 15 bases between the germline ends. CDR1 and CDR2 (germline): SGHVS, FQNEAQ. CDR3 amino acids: CASSRDGGREKLFF. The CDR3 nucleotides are TGTGCCAGCAGCCGCGACGGGGGCCGGGAAAAACTGTTTTTT.

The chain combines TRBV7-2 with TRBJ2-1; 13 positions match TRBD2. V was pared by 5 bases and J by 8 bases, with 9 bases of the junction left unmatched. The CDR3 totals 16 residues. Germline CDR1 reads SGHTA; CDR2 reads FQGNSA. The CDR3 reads CASSPRTSGSWDEQFF. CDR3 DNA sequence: TGTGCCAGCAGCCCGCGGACTAGCGGGAGTTGGGATGAGCAGTTCTTC.

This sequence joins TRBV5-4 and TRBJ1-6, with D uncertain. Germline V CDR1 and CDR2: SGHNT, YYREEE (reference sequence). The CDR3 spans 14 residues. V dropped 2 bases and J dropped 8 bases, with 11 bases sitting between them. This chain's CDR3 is CASSFGRRDSPLHF. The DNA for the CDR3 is TGTGCCAGCAGCTTCGGCAGGCGGGATTCACCCCTCCACTTT. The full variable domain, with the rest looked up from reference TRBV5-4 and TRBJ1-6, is ETGVTQSPTHLIKTRGQQVTLRCSSQSGHNTVSWYQQALGQGPQFIFQYYREEENGRGNFPPRFSGLQFPNYSSELNVNALELDDSALYLCASSFGRRDSPLHFGNGTRLTVT.